The text below deals with one T cell receptor beta chain. TCR beta sequencing covered blood CD8+ and CD4+ T cells. This CDR3 is built from 15 residues. CDR1 is LGHDT, CDR2 YNNKEL, per germline (reference sequence). Trimming took 4 bases from V and 1 from J; bases not matched to a gene: 4. These data are taken from a study of CD8 T cells in Susac syndrome. An input of about 0.45 to 1 ug of RNA was subjected to reverse transcription using random hexamers. TCRdb redid the calling of the immunoSEQ multiplex PCR reads with MiXCR, one entry per CDR3 protein. Of 150,000 to 200,000 distinct CDR3 sequences listed, about 94% are singletons.

What was sequenced was CD4+ T cells from PBMCs. The gene calls are TRBV3-1 and TRBJ1-1; 9 nucleotides line up with TRBD1. The receptor was isolated from a human donor in good health. CDR3 amino acids: CASSPPDRGNTEAFF. The CDR3 DNA reads as TGTGCCAGCAGCCCCCCGGACAGGGGGAACACTGAAGCTTTCTTT. Complete variable domain (other parts from reference TRBV3-1 and TRBJ1-1): DTAVSQTPKYLVTQMGNDKSIKCEQNLGHDTMYWYKQDSKKFLKIMFSYNNKELIINETVPNRFSPKSPDKAHLNLHINSLELGDSAVYFCASSPPDRGNTEAFFGQGTRLTVV.